The source of this TCR beta chain is a study of cytomegalovirus exposure and HLA in healthy donors. 13 Jbeta primers and 60 Vbeta primers were used for the PCR. In the source study's methods: In a later analysis, of 80 million to 90 million unique beta chains, roughly 9.9 million appeared in at least two donors. Assay used: immunoSEQ multiplex PCR; TCRdb lists only in-frame clones, some missing. V, J and clone size are those of that table, while D and trimming were read from the DNA. The sample includes tens of thousands of clones, more than 55% of them seen just once. Findings and limits, study-wide: An observed cluster of highly shared sequence variants was recorded as a likely sequencing artifact.

With regard to this clone: No antigen is known for it.

V lost 6 bases to trimming and J lost 1 base; unmatched junction nucleotides: 8. CDR3 size: 15 residues. The germline V gene encodes CDR1 MNHEY and CDR2 SVGAGI. The sequence was obtained from a man in his sixties in good health and CMV-seropositive. Sequencing used PBMCs. This chain uses TRBV6-5 with TRBJ1-1; 7 bases line up with TRBD1. CDR3 amino acids: CASSIGQATNTEAFF. The CDR3 DNA follows: TGTGCCAGCAGCATTGGACAGGCCACGAACACTGAAGCTTTCTTT.